This TCR beta chain was found in a study of T cell responses to AZD1222 COVID-19 vaccine. Broader study findings: Recipients of two AZD1222 doses showed rising Spike-specific TCR breadth and depth. Most donors were white British and more were female, and clonal diversity was possibly underestimated. The number of AZD1222 recipients seropositive at baseline was only five or six.

As for this clone: Its antigen is currently unknown. The germline gene is not matched at one end of the junction; a read error may be the cause.

Doses given second, at about 4 or about 12 weeks, were pooled. TCRdb's copy holds only in-frame clones and misses some; the assay was immunoSEQ multiplex PCR. This sample has approximately 30,000 clones, with 70% to 80% found just once. This receptor was obtained from an adult who received the AZD1222 COVID-19 vaccine. The sample here was peripheral blood, taken 28 days after the second AZD1222 dose.

This CDR3 reads CASKRAESAVF. CDR3 nucleotide sequence: TGTGCCAGCAAGAGGGCTGAGTCAGCAGTATTC. V and J are TRBV6-5 and TRBJ1-2; D is uncertain. CDR1 is MNHEY, CDR2 SVGAGI, per germline. This CDR3 is built from 11 residues.